This TCR beta chain is from a study of long-term antiretroviral therapy in people with HIV. Looked up from germline, CDR1 is MDHEN and CDR2 is SYDVKM. The CDR3 runs 11 residues. The V gene lost 7 bases and the J gene lost 4 bases, with 7 bases spanning the gap. Run at survey level, the immunoSEQ assay was version v3.0. Sequenced by immunoSEQ multiplex PCR; TCRdb stores in-frame clones only, minus some. Seen here are about 24,000 clones, roughly 96% observed once, and the top ten hold less than 2.5%. This rearrangement joins TRBV28 to TRBJ1-1; D is unclear. This material consisted of unsorted PBMCs, taken almost 5 years after starting antiretroviral therapy. The receptor was isolated from a woman in her fifties or sixties with HIV. CDR3 region: CASTHVTEAFF. The CDR3 DNA sequence: TGTGCCAGCACCCATGTCACTGAAGCTTTCTTT.